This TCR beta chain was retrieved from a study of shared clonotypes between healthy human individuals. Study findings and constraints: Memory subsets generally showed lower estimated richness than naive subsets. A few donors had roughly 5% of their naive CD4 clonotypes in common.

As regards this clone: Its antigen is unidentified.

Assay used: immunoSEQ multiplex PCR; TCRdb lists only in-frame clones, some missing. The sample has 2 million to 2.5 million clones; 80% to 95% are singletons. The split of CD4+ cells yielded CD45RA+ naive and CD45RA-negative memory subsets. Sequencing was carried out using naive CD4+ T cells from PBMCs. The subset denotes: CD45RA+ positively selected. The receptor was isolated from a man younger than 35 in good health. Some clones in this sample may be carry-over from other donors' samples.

CDR3 sequence (DNA): TGCAAGATGAGCAGGGGGCTCAATGAGCAGTTCTTC. Protein sequence: CKMSRGLNEQFF. This rearrangement joins TRBV29-1 to TRBJ2-1; 8 nucleotides line up with TRBD1. Germline CDR1 and CDR2: SQVTM and ANQGSEA. The CDR3 runs to 12 residues.